This is a list of T cell receptor beta chains from one sample in a study of a mutant IDH1 vaccine in newly diagnosed glioma. Generated by immunoSEQ multiplex PCR, the TCRdb table keeps only in-frame clones and is missing some. The table includes around 60,000 clones, about four fifths detected once. Their recognized antigens are unknown. This specimen was PBMCs, taken from a glioma patient whose treatment included an IDH1 peptide vaccine. The receptors shown here come from a man aged 35-49 years with glioma. CDR3s include the opening cysteine and the closing phenylalanine or tryptophan. The D gene is left open where the match is weak. Size tells how often a clone was seen (once, few, many) or the class of an expanded clone, and some rows leave it out.

>TRBV13|TRBD2|-|TRBJ2-5
CASSLGLAGVETQYF
TGTGCCAGCAGCCTGGGACTAGCGGGAGTAGAGACCCAGTACTTC
>TRBV9|-|-|TRBJ1-6
CASSAVGQRSTPWNSPLHF
TGTGCCAGCAGCGCAGTAGGGCAACGGAGTACTCCCTGGAATTCACCCCTCCACTTT
>TRBV19|-|-|TRBJ1-2
CASSIALLRTGLEGYTF
TGTGCCAGTAGTATAGCCCTCCTCAGAACAGGGCTTGAGGGCTACACCTTC
>TRBV6-1|TRBD1|-|TRBJ1-6
CATLLVTGGYSPLHF
TGTGCCACTCTGTTGGTAACAGGGGGTTATTCACCCCTCCACTTT
>TRBV7-2|TRBD1|-|TRBJ2-2
CASSLDRVKTGELFF
TGTGCCAGCAGCTTGGACAGGGTAAAGACCGGGGAGCTGTTTTTT
>TRBV7-2|-|once|TRBJ2-5
CASRSVQGSVAQYF
TGTGCCAGCAGATCCGTGCAGGGCAGCGTGGCCCAGTACTTC
>TRBV2|-|once|TRBJ1-4
CASRIQGSQANEKLFF
TGTGCCAGCAGAATACAGGGAAGTCAGGCTAATGAAAAACTGTTTTTT
>TRBV9|-|-|TRBJ2-2
CASSVGGNTGELFF
TGTGCCAGCAGCGTAGGAGGGAACACCGGGGAGCTGTTTTTT
>TRBV5-4|-|-|TRBJ2-1
CASSIGNPGLYNEQFF
TGTGCCAGCAGCATCGGGAACCCTGGGCTCTACAATGAGCAGTTCTTC
>TRBV29-1|-|once|TRBJ2-6
CSVVVSGANVLTF
TGCAGCGTTGTGGTATCTGGGGCCAACGTCCTGACTTTC
>TRBV4-2|-|-|TRBJ2-2
CASSQDLSGGLSGELFF
TGTGCCAGCAGCCAAGATCTGTCCGGGGGGCTTTCCGGGGAGCTGTTTTTT
>TRBV14|TRBD2|-|TRBJ2-1
CASSQEWFGGLPASGINEQFF
TGTGCCAGCAGCCAAGAATGGTTTGGGGGTCTACCGGCCAGCGGGATCAATGAGCAGTTCTTC
>TRBV6-5|-|-|TRBJ2-7
CASSTSDRREQYF
TGTGCCAGCAGTACCTCCGACAGGCGAGAGCAGTACTTC
>TRBV12-2|-|-|TRBJ1-1
CASRQNTEAFF
TGTGCAAGTCGCCAGAACACTGAAGCTTTCTTT
>TRBV4-3|-|-|TRBJ2-5
CASSQDASRGTQYF
TGCGCCAGCAGCCAAGACGCCTCGCGGGGGACCCAGTACTTC
>TRBV4-2|TRBD1|few|TRBJ1-2
CASSQDGGQGDYGYTF
TGTGCCAGCAGCCAAGACGGGGGTCAGGGGGACTATGGCTACACCTTC
>TRBV6-5|-|-|TRBJ1-3
CASRHSSGNTIYF
TGTGCCAGCAGACATAGCTCTGGAAACACCATATATTTT
>TRBV7-3|TRBD1|-|TRBJ1-2
CASSWGQGGYTF
TGTGCCAGCAGCTGGGGACAGGGCGGCTACACCTTC
>TRBV28|-|-|TRBJ1-5
CASRSGTRNQPQHF
TGTGCCAGCAGGTCGGGGACTCGTAATCAGCCCCAGCATTTT
>TRBV10-1|-|-|TRBJ2-3
CASSTRGSGADTQYF
TGCGCCAGCAGCACCCGGGGCTCCGGCGCAGATACGCAGTATTTT
>TRBV7-8|-|once|TRBJ2-5
CASSVPLRETQYF
TGTGCCAGCAGCGTCCCCCTCCGGGAGACCCAGTACTTC
>TRBV7-2|TRBD2|-|TRBJ2-3
CASSLSGRADTQYF
TGTGCCAGCAGCTTATCAGGGAGGGCAGATACGCAGTATTTT
>TRBV2|-|-|TRBJ2-5
CASSVRYQETQYF
TGTGCCAGCAGTGTCCGCTACCAAGAGACCCAGTACTTC
>TRBV5-1|-|-|TRBJ2-6
CASSDFRDTGSGANVLTF
TGCGCCAGTTCAGACTTTCGGGACACCGGATCTGGGGCCAACGTCCTGACTTTC
>TRBV15|-|-|TRBJ1-1
CATSRGPPEAFF
TGTGCCACCAGCAGAGGCCCGCCCGAAGCTTTCTTT
>TRBV27|TRBD1|-|TRBJ1-1
CASSFQGAGTEAFF
TGTGCCAGCAGTTTCCAGGGGGCGGGCACTGAAGCTTTCTTT
>TRBV27|TRBD2|-|TRBJ2-7
CASSLRGTSGPPYEQYF
TGTGCCAGCAGTTTAAGGGGGACTAGCGGGCCCCCTTACGAGCAGTACTTC
>TRBV7-2|-|-|TRBJ2-3
CASSTPGSQDTQYF
TGTGCCAGCAGTACTCCGGGGAGCCAGGATACGCAGTATTTT
>TRBV7-2|TRBD1|-|TRBJ1-2
CASSLVHLGGGGYYGYTF
TGTGCCAGCAGCTTAGTCCACCTCGGAGGGGGCGGGTACTATGGCTACACCTTC
>TRBV7-2|-|-|TRBJ1-1
CASSFQETNTEAFF
TGTGCCAGCAGCTTTCAGGAGACGAACACTGAAGCTTTCTTT
>TRBV5-1|-|-|TRBJ1-1
CASSSNQGLNTEAFF
TGCGCCAGCAGCTCCAATCAGGGGTTGAACACTGAAGCTTTCTTT
>TRBV7-9|-|-|TRBJ2-1
CASSPMSEQFF
TGTGCCAGCAGCCCCATGTCTGAGCAGTTCTTC
>TRBV28|-|-|TRBJ2-7
CASSPQGGAYEQYF
TGTGCCAGCAGTCCCCAGGGGGGGGCCTACGAGCAGTACTTC
>TRBV7-2|-|-|TRBJ2-1
CASSLEQGWNNEQFF
TGTGCCAGCAGCTTAGAACAGGGATGGAACAATGAGCAGTTCTTC
>TRBV7-2|-|once|TRBJ1-2
CASSLPGVPGGYTF
TGTGCCAGCAGCCTTCCGGGGGTGCCAGGTGGCTACACCTTC
>TRBV18|TRBD2|once|TRBJ2-1
CASSPAPGGKYNEQFF
TGTGCCAGCTCACCGGCACCGGGGGGGAAATACAATGAGCAGTTCTTC
>TRBV9|-|once|TRBJ2-5
CASSVGPQETQYF
TGTGCCAGCAGCGTAGGACCCCAAGAGACCCAGTACTTC
>TRBV25-1|-|-|TRBJ2-6
CASTFSGANVLTF
TGTGCCAGCACCTTCTCTGGGGCCAACGTCCTGACTTTC
>TRBV6-1|-|-|TRBJ2-7
CASSDHSRYEQYF
TGTGCCAGCAGTGATCACAGTCGATACGAGCAGTACTTC
>TRBV11-3|-|-|TRBJ2-5
CASSLGGPGQETQYF
TGTGCCAGCAGCTTGGGGGGGCCGGGGCAAGAGACCCAGTACTTC
>TRBV27|TRBD2|-|TRBJ2-7
CASRVAGENEQYF
TGTGCCAGCAGGGTAGCGGGAGAAAACGAGCAGTACTTC
>TRBV5-1|-|few|TRBJ1-2
CASSRTDNYGYTF
TGCGCCAGCAGCCGGACAGACAACTATGGCTACACCTTC
>TRBV7-8|TRBD2|-|TRBJ2-5
CASKRAGGFETQYF
TGTGCCAGCAAAAGAGCGGGAGGGTTTGAGACCCAGTACTTC
>TRBV28|TRBD1|-|TRBJ1-4
CASSLRTGRRATNEKLFF
TGTGCCAGCAGTCTAAGGACAGGGCGACGGGCAACTAATGAAAAACTGTTTTTT
>TRBV19|-|-|TRBJ1-3
CASSTLGTRSGNTIYF
TGTGCCAGTAGCACACTAGGGACACGCTCTGGAAACACCATATATTTT
>TRBV30|-|-|TRBJ1-5
CAWSPGAVNQPQHF
TGTGCCTGGAGCCCTGGGGCAGTAAATCAGCCCCAGCATTTT
>TRBV10-3|-|once|TRBJ2-1
CAIRGDFSYNEQFF
TGTGCCATCAGGGGGGATTTCTCCTACAATGAGCAGTTCTTC
>TRBV7-6|-|-|TRBJ2-1
CASSTRQANEQFF
TGTGCCAGCAGCACTCGACAGGCGAATGAGCAGTTCTTC
>TRBV28|TRBD2|once|TRBJ2-7
CASSLGLAGGLEQYF
TGTGCCAGCAGCCTCGGACTAGCGGGAGGTCTGGAGCAGTACTTC
>TRBV10-1|-|-|TRBJ2-3
CASSEGGQSRYTQYF
TGCGCCAGCAGTGAGGGAGGACAAAGCAGGTATACGCAGTATTTT
>TRBV4-3|TRBD1|-|TRBJ1-6
CASSPRGQDYSPLHF
TGCGCCAGCAGCCCCCGAGGACAGGACTATTCACCCCTCCACTTT
>TRBV5-1|-|-|TRBJ1-1
CASSLDGRPNTEAFF
TGCGCCAGCAGCTTGGACGGACGACCGAACACTGAAGCTTTCTTT
>TRBV6-5|-|few|TRBJ1-5
CASSYARDGNQPQHF
TGTGCCAGCAGTTACGCCAGGGATGGCAATCAGCCCCAGCATTTT
>TRBV29-1|TRBD2|few|TRBJ2-1
CSVEDPGRGSYNEQFF
TGCAGCGTTGAAGATCCGGGGCGGGGGAGCTACAATGAGCAGTTCTTC
>TRBV29-1|-|-|TRBJ2-2
CSVGLGRGAPGELFF
TGCAGCGTTGGACTTGGGAGGGGGGCACCCGGGGAGCTGTTTTTT
>TRBV10-3|-|-|TRBJ2-3
CAIKSGGGADTQYF
TGTGCCATCAAGTCGGGGGGCGGGGCAGATACGCAGTATTTT
>TRBV4-2|TRBD2|-|TRBJ2-1
CASSKFEISGTSVEQFF
TGTGCCAGCAGCAAATTTGAGATTAGCGGGACCTCCGTTGAGCAGTTCTTC
>TRBV5-4|TRBD1|once|TRBJ2-7
CASSLAKRDRGHEQYF
TGTGCCAGCAGCTTGGCCAAGCGGGACAGGGGGCACGAGCAGTACTTC
>TRBV6-6|-|-|TRBJ1-2
CASSYGGPNGYTF
TGTGCCAGCAGTTACGGTGGGCCGAATGGCTACACCTTC
>TRBV4-2|TRBD1|few|TRBJ1-5
CASSQGVGTVNQPQHF
TGTGCCAGCAGCCAAGGGGTGGGGACAGTCAATCAGCCCCAGCATTTT